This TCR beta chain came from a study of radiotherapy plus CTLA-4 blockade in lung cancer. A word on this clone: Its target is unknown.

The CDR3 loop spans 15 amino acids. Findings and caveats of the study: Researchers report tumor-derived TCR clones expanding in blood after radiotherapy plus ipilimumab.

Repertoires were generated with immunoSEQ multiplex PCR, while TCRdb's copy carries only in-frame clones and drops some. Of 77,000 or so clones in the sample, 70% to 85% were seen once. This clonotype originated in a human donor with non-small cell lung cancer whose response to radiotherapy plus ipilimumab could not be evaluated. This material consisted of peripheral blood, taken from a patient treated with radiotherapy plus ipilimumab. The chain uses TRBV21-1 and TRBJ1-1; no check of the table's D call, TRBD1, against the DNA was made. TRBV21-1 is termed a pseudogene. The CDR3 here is CASSLGTGGNTEAFF. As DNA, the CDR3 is TGTGCCAGCAGCCTGGGGACAGGGGGGAACACTGAAGCTTTCTTT.